Below, 20 T cell receptor beta chains from the same sample are listed, as sequenced in a study of a mutant IDH1 vaccine in newly diagnosed glioma. These receptors lack a known antigen. Data came from immunoSEQ multiplex PCR; TCRdb stores just in-frame clones and leaves some out. The table includes tens of thousands of clones, about 70% detected once. Time point here: week 35, safety follow-up. The vaccine gave 300 ug of a 20-mer mutant IDH1 peptide subcutaneously per dose. The material sequenced was PBMCs, taken from a glioma patient whose treatment included an IDH1 peptide vaccine. These TCRs come from a man aged 45-65 years with glioma.

The rearrangement joins TRBV13 to TRBJ1-1, with a possible D match to TRBD1 (6 bases). The CDR3 sequence is 14 residues long. Between the trimmed V and J ends, which lost 5 bases and 2 bases, there was a span of 12 bases. Germline V CDR1 and CDR2: PRHDT, FYEKMQ (reference sequence). Here the CDR3 DNA reads TGTGCCAGCAGCCCGGGGACAAGAAACACTGAAGCTTTCTTT. It codes for CASSPGTRNTEAFF.

The rearrangement joins TRBV6-5 to TRBJ1-4; the D gene is possibly TRBD1 (5 bases). Per the germline V gene, CDR1 is MNHEY and CDR2 is SVGAGI. CDR3 size: 14 residues. V gave up 8 bases and J gave up 8 bases, with 18 bases separating them. The CDR3 loop is CASAFRDYGEKLFF. As DNA, the CDR3 is TGTGCCAGCGCATTCAGGGACTATGGGGAAAAACTGTTTTTT.

This rearrangement joins TRBV7-9 to TRBJ2-1; TRBD1 is a possible D gene (6 bases). CDR3 size: 15 residues. V dropped 4 bases and J dropped 4 bases, with 14 bases sitting between them. Germline V gives CDR1 SEHNR, CDR2 FQNEAQ (reference sequence). CDR3 in DNA: TGTGCCAGCAGCTCACCCGGGACAAATTACAATGAGCAGTTCTTC. This sequence encodes CASSSPGTNYNEQFF.

This clone occurred once. The chain couples TRBV4-3 to TRBJ2-2, with 9 positions matching TRBD2. The CDR3 totals 15 residues. CDR1 and CDR2 from the germline V gene are LGHNA and YSLEER. Losses at the gene ends were 1 base for V and 6 bases for J; bases not matched to a gene: 3. Here the CDR3 DNA reads TGCGCCAGCAGCCAAGTGTTAGCGGGGGCCGGGGAGCTGTTTTTT. Translated: CASSQVLAGAGELFF.

The table lists this clone with a few counts. The V call is TRBV4-1, the J call TRBJ2-2; 7 nucleotides align to TRBD2. Germline CDR1 and CDR2: MGHRA and YSYEKL. V lost 1 base, J lost 5 bases, and 7 bases stayed unmatched. The CDR3 spans 16 residues. DNA for the CDR3: TGCGCCAGCAGCCAAGTTTTCCTAGCGGAAACCGGGGAGCTGTTTTTT. It specifies CASSQVFLAETGELFF.

This rearrangement joins TRBV19 to TRBJ2-3; either TRBD1 or TRBD2 may fit D (6 bases each). V lost 7 bases and J 3 bases, leaving 17 bases between the germline ends. Per germline, CDR1 LNHDA and CDR2 SQIVND (reference sequence). The CDR3 runs 15 residues. CDR3 loop: CASTGGPEGTDTQYF. The CDR3 DNA reads as TGTGCCAGTACCGGGGGCCCCGAAGGGACAGATACGCAGTATTTT. Together with reference TRBV19 and TRBJ2-3, the CDR3 gives the full variable domain: DGGITQSPKYLFRKEGQNVTLSCEQNLNHDAMYWYRQDPGQGLRLIYYSQIVNDFQKGDIAEGYSVSREKKESFPLTVTSAQKNPTAFYLCASTGGPEGTDTQYFGPGTRLTVL.

The chain combines TRBV7-9 with TRBJ1-5; D is ambiguous. Germline CDR1 reads SEHNR; CDR2 reads FQNEAQ (reference sequence). V lost 7 bases to trimming and J lost 1 base, with 8 bases between them. The CDR3 totals 13 residues. CDR3 in amino acids: CASTLGSNQPQHF. The CDR3 DNA is TGTGCCAGCACCTTGGGGAGCAATCAGCCCCAGCATTTT.

The chain has TRBV5-1 and TRBJ2-7; maybe TRBD1 (6 bases). This CDR3 comprises 16 residues. V was trimmed by 5 bases and J by 6 bases, leaving 24 bases between them. The germline V gene encodes CDR1 SGHRS and CDR2 YFSETQ. The CDR3 loop reads CASSTAGDPSWSEQYF. CDR3 DNA: TGCGCCAGCAGTACGGCAGGGGATCCCAGCTGGTCCGAGCAGTACTTC.

The J gene is TRBJ2-1, the V gene TRBV6-6, with 8 bases that match TRBD2. Germline V gene data show CDR1 as MNHNY and CDR2 as SVGAGI (reference sequence). The CDR3 consists of 16 residues. The junction had 16 bases not matched to a gene; V was cut back by 7 bases and J by 8 bases. The CDR3 reads CASTIRGPGGIHEQFF. The CDR3 DNA reads as TGTGCCAGCACTATACGGGGTCCGGGGGGGATCCATGAGCAGTTCTTC.

CDR3 amino acids: CASSIGTGGQTINQPQHF. Written as DNA, the CDR3 is TGTGCCAGTAGTATAGGGACAGGGGGCCAAACAATCAATCAGCCCCAGCATTTT. This chain connects TRBV19 to TRBJ1-5; the match to TRBD1 covers 11 bases. The CDR3 has 18 amino acids. In germline, CDR1 is LNHDA, CDR2 SQIVND (reference sequence). The V and J ends lost 1 base and 3 bases, in that order; junction bases with no gene match: 8.

The chain employs TRBV5-6 and TRBJ2-5; D is unresolved. Germline values: CDR1 SGHDT, CDR2 YYEEEE. V lost 0 bases and J lost 7, with 4 bases in between. This CDR3 contains 11 residues. CDR3 nucleotide sequence: TGTGCCAGCAGCTTGGGTCGGACCCAGTACTTC. Its protein is CASSLGRTQYF.

This sequence joins TRBV30 and TRBJ1-1, with unresolved D. The V gene's germline CDR1 is GTSNPN and CDR2 SVGIG (reference sequence). The CDR3 spans 13 residues. V was trimmed by 8 bases and J by 4 bases, leaving 17 bases between them. CDR3 coding DNA: TGTGCCGGCACGTGGGGTAGTTCCACTGAAGCTTTCTTT. Protein product: CAGTWGSSTEAFF.

The J gene is TRBJ2-6, the V gene TRBV5-6; D possibly corresponds to TRBD2 (6 bases). The germline gives CDR1 SGHDT, CDR2 YYEEEE. The CDR3 is 16 residues long. The ends were cut back, 4 bases at V and 1 base at J, with 12 bases in the middle. The CDR3 loop reads CASSPGGGSGANVLTF. For the CDR3, the DNA is TGTGCCAGCAGCCCGGGTGGAGGGTCTGGGGCCAACGTCCTGACTTTC.

This clone was found once. The rearrangement uses TRBV27 and TRBJ2-3; 7 positions agree with TRBD2. J gave up 1 base and V 3 bases, and 10 bases lay outside the gene matches. Germline CDR1 reads MNHEY; CDR2 reads SMNVEV (reference sequence). The CDR3 runs to 17 residues. The CDR3 loop is CASSFYPSRGGTDTQYF. CDR3 in DNA: TGTGCCAGCAGTTTTTACCCCAGCCGGGGGGGCACAGATACGCAGTATTTT.

This clone occurred once. The chain couples TRBV5-1 to TRBJ2-2; 9 bases align to TRBD2. This CDR3 comprises 16 residues. Germline V gene data show CDR1 as SGHRS and CDR2 as YFSETQ. Germline trimming cut 1 base from V and 6 bases from J; bases unmatched to any gene: 7. As DNA, the CDR3 is TGCGCCAGCAGCTTGTCTAGCGGGGAGCCCGCCGGGGAGCTGTTTTTT. It is translated as CASSLSSGEPAGELFF.

The V and J genes are TRBV27 and TRBJ2-7, with 9 bases identical to TRBD1. After removal of 7 bases from V and 3 bases from J, the junction contained 7 bases not matched to a gene. Looked up from germline, CDR1 is MNHEY and CDR2 is SMNVEV (reference sequence). This CDR3 has 14 amino acids. CDR3 nucleotides: TGTGCCAGCAACACAGGGGGCCCTGGCTACGAGCAGTACTTC. Translation: CASNTGGPGYEQYF.

The rearrangement uses TRBV10-3 and TRBJ2-5; 9 nucleotides match TRBD1. CDR1 ENHRY and CDR2 SYGVKD come from the germline V gene. This CDR3 is 16 amino acids long. The ends lost 3 bases at V and 7 bases at J; junction bases unmatched: 12. Here the CDR3 reads CAISDTGGDKSRTQYF. As DNA, the CDR3 is TGTGCCATCAGTGATACAGGGGGCGATAAGTCAAGGACCCAGTACTTC.

The V gene is TRBV11-3, the J gene TRBJ1-6; a possible D gene is TRBD1 (5 bases). This CDR3 is 15 amino acids long. Germline V gene sequence: CDR1 SGHNT, CDR2 YENEEA. Trimming left V 5 bases short and J 5 bases short, with 13 bases between. In nucleotides, the CDR3 is TGTGCCAGCAGCAATCAGGGTAACCATAATTCACCCCTCCACTTT. Its protein is CASSNQGNHNSPLHF.

The sample holds a few counts of this clone. The rearrangement uses TRBV6-1 and TRBJ2-7; D gene unclear. V was pared by 2 bases and J by 1 base, with 9 bases between. Germline V CDR1 and CDR2: MNHNS, SASEGT. CDR3 length: 14 amino acids. The CDR3 spells CASSEYPGSYEQYF. DNA of the CDR3: TGTGCCAGCAGTGAATATCCAGGTTCCTACGAGCAGTACTTC.

V gene TRBV19 combines with J gene TRBJ2-5; the D gene is possibly TRBD2 (6 bases). Germline lookup yields CDR1 LNHDA and CDR2 SQIVND (reference sequence). The V gene lost 5 bases and the J gene lost 1 base, with 11 bases spanning the gap. This CDR3 spans 14 amino acids. This CDR3 reads CASSRERSQETQYF. CDR3 DNA sequence: TGTGCCAGTAGTCGGGAGCGGTCCCAAGAGACCCAGTACTTC.